Detailed here is one TCR beta chain. TCRdb itself ran the reads through MiXCR, one entry per CDR3 protein. This sample yields hundreds of thousands of distinct CDR3 sequences, of which about 33% are seen a single time; about 13% belongs to the top ten. This entry is derived from a study of T cell repertoires in cytomegalovirus infection. CDR1 SQVTM and CDR2 ANQGSEA come from the germline V gene. Trimming stripped 6 bases from V and 5 bases from J, with 19 bases between. This CDR3 contains 14 residues. The sequencing input was PBMCs. The chain is built from TRBV29-1 and TRBJ2-5, with no clear D. The TCR originated in a human donor in good health (CMV status not recorded). Some clones in this sample may be carry-over from other donors' samples. The CDR3 bases are TGCAGCGTCCTATCCGACGGTGGGTCGGAGACCCAGTACTTC. Residues: CSVLSDGGSETQYF.